The sequence of this T cell receptor (beta chain) was determined in a study of blood T cell repertoires in COVID-19. About the study: Researchers got acute and convalescent COVID-19 samples from the United States, Italy and Spain.

The germline V gene encodes CDR1 MDHEN and CDR2 SYDVKM. V lost 6 bases to trimming and J lost 6 bases; unmatched junction nucleotides: 4. There are 12 residues in the CDR3. Authors' processing steps: Reference gene primer amplification in the assay estimated nucleated cell counts. Measured with immunoSEQ multiplex PCR; TCRdb has only the in-frame clones, and not every one. That table supplies the V and J calls and clone size; D and trimming were determined from the DNA. The sample includes about 170,000 clones, 82% of them seen just once. The genes are TRBV28 and TRBJ1-2, with 7 positions matching TRBD1. The receptor was isolated from an elderly woman with active or convalescent COVID-19. The specimen sequenced was peripheral blood. CDR3 sequence: CASRTGRDGYTF. In nucleotides, the CDR3 is TGTGCCAGCAGGACAGGGAGAGATGGCTACACCTTC.